A single sample gave rise to the 27 T cell receptor beta chains below, sequenced in a study of CD8 T cells in Susac syndrome. Random hexamers were used to reverse transcribe an amount of roughly 0.5 to 1 ug RNA. MiXCR, applied by TCRdb to the immunoSEQ multiplex PCR reads, yields one record per CDR3 protein. The sample lists around 300,000 distinct CDR3 sequences, around 89% seen once, with around 0.2% in the top ten. Material for sequencing was CD8+ T cells from PBMCs. These receptors all come from a human donor with multiple sclerosis.

The chain carries TRBV28 and TRBJ2-2; a possible D gene is TRBD2 (6 bases). The V gene's germline CDR1 is MDHEN and CDR2 SYDVKM. Between the trimmed V and J ends, which lost 4 bases and 4 bases, there was a span of 10 bases. The CDR3 covers 14 residues. CDR3 region: CASSWRGATGELFF. DNA for the CDR3: TGTGCCAGCAGTTGGCGGGGTGCCACCGGGGAGCTGTTTTTT.

This clonotype was recorded only once. The gene calls are TRBV5-4 and TRBJ2-7; 7 positions agree with TRBD2. Trimming at V came to 7 bases and at J to 3 bases, leaving 10 bases not matched to a gene. CDR3 length: 14 residues. Germline V lookup: CDR1 SGHNT, CDR2 YYREEE (reference sequence). The CDR3 DNA is TGTGCCAGCGCCCTGGGAGGGGAAGGCTACGAGCAGTACTTC. Encoded protein: CASALGGEGYEQYF.

The chain carries TRBV10-3 and TRBJ2-7; maybe TRBD1 (5 bases). Germline assignment: CDR1 ENHRY and CDR2 SYGVKD. CDR3 length: 15 amino acids. Between the trimmed V and J ends, which lost 4 bases and 0 bases, there was a span of 13 bases. The DNA of the CDR3 is TGTGCCATCAGTGGAGACAGAGCGATCTCCTACGAGCAGTACTTC. This translates into CAISGDRAISYEQYF.

This sequence joins TRBV3-1 and TRBJ2-2; D may be TRBD2 (6 bases). Germline lookup yields CDR1 LGHDT and CDR2 YNNKEL (reference sequence). V lost 4 bases, J lost 4 bases, and 22 bases lay in between. The CDR3 spans 18 residues. CDR3 in amino acids: CASSPIGGQRVFTGELFF. CDR3 nucleotides: TGTGCCAGCAGCCCGATCGGGGGTCAACGGGTTTTCACCGGGGAGCTGTTTTTT.

V gene TRBV14 combines with J gene TRBJ2-1, with D uncertain. V shed 4 bases and J shed 5 bases, with 9 bases lying between them. This CDR3 spans 13 amino acids. Germline values: CDR1 SGHDN, CDR2 FVKESK. The CDR3 coding sequence is TGTGCCAGCAGCCCGGAGACTGACAATGAGCAGTTCTTC. This encodes CASSPETDNEQFF.

The gene calls are TRBV25-1 and TRBJ2-5, with TRBD1 matching 11 bases. Germline-derived CDR1 and CDR2 are MGHDK and SYGVNS. The V segment lost 5 bases and the J segment 1 base; nucleotides outside the gene matches: 3. The CDR3 covers 15 residues. In DNA, the CDR3 is TGTGCCAGCAGTCGGACAGGGGGCCCCCAAGAGACCCAGTACTTC. Translation gives CASSRTGGPQETQYF. Looking up the rest from reference TRBV25-1 and TRBJ2-5 gives the full variable domain: EADIYQTPRYLVIGTGKKITLECSQTMGHDKMYWYQQDPGMELHLIHYSYGVNSTEKGDLSSESTVSRIRTEHFPLTLESARPSHTSQYLCASSRTGGPQETQYFGPGTRLLVL.

The rearrangement links TRBV27 to TRBJ2-3; perhaps TRBD1 as D (6 bases). Germline V lookup: CDR1 MNHEY, CDR2 SMNVEV (reference sequence). CDR3 length: 12 amino acids. Between the trimmed V and J ends, which lost 4 bases and 7 bases, there was a span of 9 bases. In DNA, the CDR3 is TGTGCCAGCAGTTCGGACAGCCATACGCAGTATTTT. Translated, it gives CASSSDSHTQYF.

The V call is TRBV2, the J call TRBJ1-2, with a possible D match to TRBD1 (5 bases). V dropped 4 bases and J dropped 8 bases, with 20 bases sitting between them. There are 15 residues in the CDR3. Germline V gene data show CDR1 as SNHLY and CDR2 as FYNNEI. CDR3 protein: CASSVRPSGGDGYTF. CDR3 DNA: TGTGCCAGCAGTGTGAGGCCGAGCGGGGGAGACGGCTACACCTTC.

V gene TRBV4-1 combines with J gene TRBJ2-2; D gene unclear. V lost 1 base and J lost 6, with 6 bases in between. The germline V gene has CDR1 MGHRA and CDR2 YSYEKL. The CDR3 runs 13 residues. The CDR3 loop reads CASSQGASGELFF. The CDR3 nucleotides are TGCGCCAGCAGCCAAGGGGCGTCCGGGGAGCTGTTTTTT.

This chain uses TRBV5-6 with TRBJ1-4, with 10 bases lining up with TRBD1. V lost 4 bases and J lost 8; bases outside the gene matches: 5. This CDR3 contains 14 residues. CDR1 is SGHDT and CDR2 is YYEEEE in the germline V gene. In nucleotides, the CDR3 is TGTGCCAGCAGCAAAGGGACAGGGGAAGAAAAACTGTTTTTT. Its protein is CASSKGTGEEKLFF.

The V gene is TRBV7-9, the J gene TRBJ2-1; the match to TRBD1 covers 7 bases. Germline lookup yields CDR1 SEHNR and CDR2 FQNEAQ (reference sequence). This CDR3 has 15 amino acids. The V segment lost 4 bases and the J segment 4 bases; nucleotides outside the gene matches: 7. The CDR3, as DNA: TGTGCCAGCAGCTCCGGGACAGCGGTTTACAATGAGCAGTTCTTC. It yields the protein CASSSGTAVYNEQFF.

The rearrangement joins TRBV13 to TRBJ2-6; no firm D call. CDR1 PRHDT and CDR2 FYEKMQ come from the germline V gene (reference sequence). CDR3 size: 15 residues. Trimming cost V 3 bases and J 4 bases, with 10 bases left between them. The CDR3 is CASSLDPRGANVLTF. In nucleotides, the CDR3 is TGTGCCAGCAGCTTGGACCCCCGCGGGGCCAACGTCCTGACTTTC.

This chain connects TRBV20-1 to TRBJ2-5; TRBD2 matches 7 bases. J gave up 3 bases and V 0 bases, and 13 bases lay outside the gene matches. The CDR3 is made up of 17 amino acids. The germline V gene encodes CDR1 DFQATT and CDR2 SNEGSKA (reference sequence). The CDR3 reads CSARDEREFERKETQYF. The CDR3 DNA reads TGCAGTGCTAGAGATGAGCGGGAATTTGAGCGGAAAGAGACCCAGTACTTC.

The chain joins TRBV6-5 to TRBJ1-5; 8 nucleotides align to TRBD1. V shed 7 bases, J shed 5 bases, and the junction held 10 bases outside the gene matches. The germline V gene has CDR1 MNHEY and CDR2 SVGAGI. The CDR3 extends over 15 amino acids. The chain's CDR3 is CASTKWTGKDQPQHF. The DNA of the CDR3 is TGTGCCAGCACCAAATGGACAGGGAAAGATCAGCCCCAGCATTTT.

V and J are TRBV2 and TRBJ1-1; D ambiguous. The germline V and J ends were trimmed by 7 bases and 1 base, with 13 bases remaining between them. Per the germline V gene, CDR1 is SNHLY and CDR2 is FYNNEI. The CDR3 totals 14 residues. The DNA of the CDR3 is TGTGCCAGCACCAGTGCCAGATGGAACACTGAAGCTTTCTTT. Encoded protein: CASTSARWNTEAFF.

This sequence joins TRBV9 and TRBJ2-3; D may be TRBD2 (6 bases). CDR3 length equals 16 residues. The germline CDR1 and CDR2 sequences are SGDLS and YYNGEE. V lost 0 bases to trimming and J lost 1 base, with 12 bases between them. CDR3 coding DNA: TGTGCCAGCAGCGTAGAATGGGGGGATGGCACAGATACGCAGTATTTT. This encodes CASSVEWGDGTDTQYF. The complete variable domain, with remaining parts taken from reference TRBV9 and TRBJ2-3, reads DSGVTQTPKHLITATGQRVTLRCSPRSGDLSVYWYQQSLDQGLQFLIQYYNGEERAKGNILERFSAQQFPDLHSELNLSSLELGDSALYFCASSVEWGDGTDTQYFGPGTRLTVL.

This chain uses TRBV15 with TRBJ2-5; TRBD2 matches 9 bases. Germline V gives CDR1 LNHNV, CDR2 YYDKDF (reference sequence). The CDR3 covers 16 residues. V lost 3 bases to trimming and J lost 5 bases; unmatched junction nucleotides: 10. CDR3 DNA: TGTGCCACCAGCAGTGGGCTAGCGGGGTGGCGCGAGACCCAGTACTTC. It specifies CATSSGLAGWRETQYF. Full variable domain (remainder filled in from reference TRBV15 and TRBJ2-5): DAMVIQNPRYQVTQFGKPVTLSCSQTLNHNVMYWYQQKSSQAPKLLFHYYDKDFNNEADTPDNFQSRRPNTSFCFLDIRSPGLGDTAMYLCATSSGLAGWRETQYFGPGTRLLVL.

This chain uses TRBV7-9 with TRBJ1-1; D is ambiguous. The V gene lost 1 base and the J gene lost 5 bases, with 5 bases spanning the gap. In germline, CDR1 is SEHNR, CDR2 FQNEAQ (reference sequence). The CDR3 runs 12 residues. The CDR3 reads CASSLGPTEAFF. The CDR3 nucleotides are TGTGCCAGCAGCTTAGGGCCAACTGAAGCTTTCTTT.

V is TRBV6-1 and J is TRBJ1-1; 9 nucleotides line up with TRBD1. Germline CDR1 MNHNS, CDR2 SASEGT. The CDR3 is 14 amino acids. V dropped 3 bases and J dropped 5; count of bases not matched to a gene: 4. The CDR3 DNA reads as TGTGCCAGCAGTGAGGGACAGGGAGGTACTGAAGCTTTCTTT. It encodes CASSEGQGGTEAFF.

This clonotype was recorded only once. The chain has TRBV11-1 and TRBJ1-1, with D uncertain. In germline, CDR1 is SGHAT, CDR2 FQDESV (reference sequence). The CDR3 has 16 residues. Trimming cost V 3 bases and J 0 bases, with 14 bases left between them. The CDR3 coding sequence is TGTGCCAGCAGCTTGAAGAGGTTATCGTTGAACACTGAAGCTTTCTTT. Its protein is CASSLKRLSLNTEAFF.

This chain joins TRBV21-1 and TRBJ1-1. TRBV21-1 is designated a pseudogene. The CDR3 sequence is 14 residues long. CDR3 coding DNA: TGTGCCAGCAGCAAATGGCCAGACCACACTGAAGCTTTCTTT. This gives the protein CASSKWPDHTEAFF.

The CDR3 here is CASSLWRWSNQPQHF. The CDR3 DNA reads TGTGCCAGCAGTTTGTGGCGCTGGAGCAATCAGCCCCAGCATTTT. The chain uses TRBV12-3 or TRBV12-4 and TRBJ1-5; D unresolved. There are 15 residues in the CDR3. V was clipped by 3 bases and J by 1 base, with 10 bases between them.

This sequence joins TRBV28 and TRBJ2-1; 8 bases align to TRBD2. J gave up 4 bases and V 3 bases, and 2 bases lay outside the gene matches. The CDR3 has 14 amino acids. Germline values: CDR1 MDHEN, CDR2 SYDVKM. The CDR3 bases are TGTGCCAGCAGTTTCGGGAGGGAGTACAATGAGCAGTTCTTC. Translating it yields CASSFGREYNEQFF.

The chain recombines TRBV29-1 with TRBJ2-2; D uncertain. Germline loops: CDR1 SQVTM, CDR2 ANQGSEA. Trimming shortened V by 6 bases and J by 6 bases, and 8 bases separated the two germline ends. This CDR3 region has 11 residues. The CDR3 sequence: CSVAVAGELFF. The CDR3 DNA reads as TGCAGCGTGGCGGTGGCCGGGGAGCTGTTTTTT.

The V and J genes are TRBV20-1 and TRBJ2-5, with a tentative D call TRBD1 (5 bases). CDR1 DFQATT and CDR2 SNEGSKA come from the germline V gene (reference sequence). The CDR3 spans 12 residues. V gave up 7 bases and J gave up 2 bases, with 11 bases separating them. The DNA of the CDR3 is TGCAGTGGCTCGGACAATCAAGAGACCCAGTACTTC. Translation: CSGSDNQETQYF.

This chain links TRBV2 with TRBJ2-5; 9 bases agree with TRBD2. From germline, CDR1 is SNHLY and CDR2 FYNNEI. CDR3 length: 16 residues. The J segment lost 8 bases and the V segment lost 3 bases, leaving 13 bases of the junction unmatched. Here the CDR3 reads CASSDPGGGALETQYF. The CDR3, as DNA: TGTGCCAGCAGTGACCCGGGCGGGGGGGCCCTCGAAACCCAGTACTTC.

This clonotype was observed a single time. The CDR3 nucleotides read TGTGCCAGCACGGGGATAGCATCTGAGACCCAGTACTTC. It specifies CASTGIASETQYF. V usage is TRBV2 and J usage is TRBJ2-5, with a weak D call TRBD2 (5 bases). CDR3 length: 13 residues. Germline CDR1 is SNHLY and CDR2 is FYNNEI. Trimming removed 7 bases at V and 5 bases at J, with 14 bases between.